These 5 T cell receptor beta chains came from one sample sequenced in a study of T-cell reconstitution after alpha-beta-depleted transplantation in children. During its preparation, the TCRbeta library received unique molecular identifiers. Using its own MiXCR run on the PCR reads, TCRdb lists one record per CDR3 protein. The repertoire holds thousands of distinct CDR3 sequences, with roughly 24% as singletons. Sequenced here: PBMCs, mostly from graft donor cells, sampled 60 days after TCRalphabeta/CD19-depleted stem cell transplant. These receptor sequences come from a male patient under 10 years old who had a stem cell transplant for acute lymphoblastic leukemia, so the T cells may come from the graft donor.

This clonotype was observed many times. The chain links TRBV14 to TRBJ2-6, with 10 bases identical to TRBD2. V lost 6 bases, J lost 2 bases, and 7 bases stayed unmatched. Per the germline V gene, CDR1 is SGHDN and CDR2 is FVKESK. The CDR3 loop spans 17 amino acids. The CDR3 spells CASSKAGGPPGANVLTF. The CDR3 region has the DNA TGTGCCAGCAGTAAAGCGGGAGGGCCCCCTGGGGCCAACGTCCTGACTTTC.

Within the sample, this clonotype is large (0.1 to 1%). The chain combines TRBV10-1 with TRBJ2-4, with unresolved D. Germline assignment: CDR1 WNHNN and CDR2 SYGVQD (reference sequence). Trimming took off 6 bases at V and 11 bases at J, with 5 bases between the two ends. The CDR3 spans 9 residues. The CDR3 sequence is CASRTFQYF. The CDR3 DNA reads TGCGCCAGCAGAACATTTCAGTACTTC.

This clonotype was observed many times. CDR3 residues: CASSLQGDSADTQYF. The CDR3 DNA reads as TGTGCCAGCAGCTTACAAGGGGACAGCGCTGATACGCAGTATTTT. The chain has TRBV11-3 and TRBJ2-3, with 7 nucleotides matching TRBD1. This CDR3 has 15 residues. Germline-derived CDR1 and CDR2 are SGHNT and YENEEA. J was trimmed by 6 bases and V by 2 bases; bases with no gene match: 8.

In this sample, this clonotype is medium-sized. The chain links TRBV5-8 to TRBJ1-5, with TRBD1 matching 10 bases. The CDR3 contains 13 residues. Trimming removed 3 bases from V and 6 bases from J; junction bases left unmatched: 0. Looked up from germline, CDR1 is SGHTS and CDR2 is YDEGEE. CDR3 protein: CASSWDRGQPQHF. In nucleotides, the CDR3 is TGTGCCAGCAGCTGGGACAGGGGTCAGCCCCAGCATTTT.

This chain joins TRBV20-1 and TRBJ2-1; the match to TRBD1 covers 8 bases. This CDR3 region has 12 residues. After removal of 6 bases from V and 6 bases from J, the junction contained 4 bases not matched to a gene. The germline V gene has CDR1 DFQATT and CDR2 SNEGSKA (reference sequence). CDR3 residues: CSAFDRGNEQFF. CDR3 bases: TGCAGTGCATTTGACAGGGGCAATGAGCAGTTCTTC.